A selection of T cell receptor beta chains follows, all from one sample in a study of low-dose radiotherapy and immunotherapy resistance in tumors. TCRdb used MiXCR to reprocess the reads, holding one entry per CDR3 protein. The sample carries approximately 89,000 distinct CDR3 sequences, approximately 20% recorded once. The specimen was PBMCs, collected before treatment. These receptors were obtained from a male donor with prostate cancer. CDR3s include the opening cysteine and the closing phenylalanine or tryptophan. The order of the fields is V gene, clone size, J gene, D gene, CDR3 protein, CDR3 DNA. D genes are given only for firm matches. Clone size appears in some rows only: once, few, many, or a class for an expanded clone.

v_gene: TRBV28
abundance: -
j_gene: TRBJ1-4
d_gene: TRBD1
CDR3aa: CASSLSWTGTSEKLFF
CDR3nt: TGTGCCAGCAGTTTATCCTGGACAGGGACTAGTGAAAAACTGTTTTTT

v_gene: TRBV4-1
abundance: many
j_gene: TRBJ2-1
d_gene: TRBD1
CDR3aa: CASSQMTGSGEQFF
CDR3nt: TGCGCCAGCAGCCAAATGACAGGGTCAGGCGAGCAGTTCTTC

v_gene: TRBV7-3
abundance: many
j_gene: TRBJ2-3
d_gene: -
CDR3aa: CASSLKGLGPKTDTQYF
CDR3nt: TGTGCCAGCAGCTTAAAGGGTCTAGGGCCTAAGACAGATACGCAGTATTTT

v_gene: TRBV12-3/TRBV12-4
abundance: -
j_gene: TRBJ2-1
d_gene: TRBD2
CDR3aa: CASTLGGGGAANEQFF
CDR3nt: TGTGCCAGCACTTTGGGGGGCGGGGGGGCAGCCAATGAGCAGTTCTTC

v_gene: TRBV2
abundance: many
j_gene: TRBJ2-2
d_gene: -
CDR3aa: CASSKDRNTGELFF
CDR3nt: TGTGCCAGCAGCAAGGACAGGAACACCGGGGAGCTGTTTTTT

v_gene: TRBV20-1
abundance: many
j_gene: TRBJ2-5
d_gene: TRBD2
CDR3aa: CSARDALAAQETQYF
CDR3nt: TGCAGTGCTAGAGATGCCCTAGCGGCACAAGAGACCCAGTACTTC

v_gene: TRBV2
abundance: many
j_gene: TRBJ2-2
d_gene: -
CDR3aa: CATDNPDRIDTGELFF
CDR3nt: TGTGCCACAGACAACCCGGACAGAATAGACACCGGGGAGCTGTTTTTT

v_gene: TRBV4-1
abundance: many
j_gene: TRBJ2-7
d_gene: TRBD2
CDR3aa: CASSPMGTSGTYEQYF
CDR3nt: TGCGCCAGCAGCCCCATGGGGACTAGCGGTACCTACGAGCAGTACTTC

v_gene: TRBV12-3/TRBV12-4
abundance: many
j_gene: TRBJ1-2
d_gene: -
CDR3aa: CASSLDSVYGYTF
CDR3nt: TGTGCCAGCAGTTTGGACAGCGTCTATGGCTACACCTTC

v_gene: TRBV15
abundance: -
j_gene: TRBJ2-3
d_gene: -
CDR3aa: CATSRDLSQGTDTQYF
CDR3nt: TGTGCCACCAGCAGAGATCTTTCCCAGGGCACAGATACGCAGTATTTT

v_gene: TRBV24-1
abundance: many
j_gene: TRBJ2-3
d_gene: TRBD2
CDR3aa: CATSAAEQGAASGRTDTQYF
CDR3nt: TGTGCCACCAGTGCCGCCGAACAGGGGGCTGCTAGCGGGAGGACAGATACGCAGTATTTT

v_gene: TRBV19
abundance: many
j_gene: TRBJ1-2
d_gene: -
CDR3aa: CASSTQGRGYTF
CDR3nt: TGTGCCAGTAGTACGCAGGGGAGAGGCTACACCTTC

v_gene: TRBV29-1
abundance: many
j_gene: TRBJ2-1
d_gene: -
CDR3aa: CSVVPGQSGNEQFF
CDR3nt: TGCAGCGTTGTACCCGGGCAGTCGGGTAATGAGCAGTTCTTC

v_gene: TRBV7-3
abundance: many
j_gene: TRBJ2-3
d_gene: -
CDR3aa: CASSSMPGTSDTQYF
CDR3nt: TGTGCCAGCAGCTCCATGCCCGGGACTTCAGATACGCAGTATTTT

v_gene: TRBV13
abundance: many
j_gene: TRBJ2-1
d_gene: TRBD2
CDR3aa: CASSPRVGLADYNEQFF
CDR3nt: TGTGCCAGCAGTCCTCGGGTCGGGCTAGCGGACTACAATGAGCAGTTCTTC